The present T cell receptor beta chain was sequenced within a study of blood T cell repertoires in COVID-19. Across the study: Some COVID-19 samples were acute and others convalescent; all came from the United States, Italy and Spain.

This CDR3 is built from 16 residues. V lost 4 bases and J lost 7; bases outside the gene matches: 13. Germline V gene data show CDR1 as LGHNA and CDR2 as YSLEER. Source study methods: From reference gene primer amplification, estimates of nucleated cell counts were derived. Sequencing was performed with immunoSEQ multiplex PCR; in TCRdb, only in-frame clones are kept and a portion is missing. V, J and clone size were drawn from that table, and D and trimming were deduced from the DNA. This table holds roughly 150,000 clones, about four fifths found once. The count of this clone is one. The specimen was peripheral blood. The clonotype was recovered from a man between 65 and 85 years old with active or convalescent COVID-19. The V and J genes are TRBV4-3 and TRBJ2-3; the match to TRBD2 covers 8 bases. CDR3 nucleotide sequence: TGCGCCAGCAGCCCCGAGTGGGCGGGGGGTGTTAATACGCAGTATTTT. This encodes CASSPEWAGGVNTQYF.